The rows below give T cell receptor beta chains drawn from one sample of a study of beta chain features in type 1 diabetes. Assay: immunoSEQ multiplex PCR; the TCRdb copy retains only in-frame clones and omits some. Of 630,000 or so clones detected, around 15% appear once; the ten largest clones hold less than 0.04%. The source material was naive CD4+ T cells from blood. The receptors here all came from a man between 18 and 29 years old with type 1 diabetes. CDR3s include the opening cysteine and the closing phenylalanine or tryptophan. The D gene is left open where the match is weak.

CASSQDSDYGYTF	-	TRBJ1-2	TRBV4-3
CAISESGGTDTQYF	-	TRBJ2-3	TRBV10-3
CASSWTPSTDTQYF	-	TRBJ2-3	TRBV7-2
CASSAVGQTYNEQFF	TRBD1	TRBJ2-1	TRBV9
CASSRGQYNEQFF	-	TRBJ2-1	TRBV14
CASYSLSRSDTQYF	-	TRBJ2-3	TRBV7-2
CASSLAGFNQQFF	-	TRBJ2-1	TRBV5-4
CASSLVATTNQPQHF	-	TRBJ1-5	TRBV7-2
CASSPDRGYYEQYF	TRBD1	TRBJ2-7	TRBV5-6
CASSQGSGNQPQHF	-	TRBJ1-5	TRBV4-3
CASSLGQGSAYEQYF	TRBD1	TRBJ2-7	TRBV7-9
CASSTGHWFNYGYTF	-	TRBJ1-2	TRBV14
CASSQASVRETQYF	-	TRBJ2-5	TRBV14
CASSARLSGGGTDTQYF	-	TRBJ2-3	TRBV19
CASSDRVGQPQHF	-	TRBJ1-5	TRBV2
CASSDRGGYEQYF	TRBD1	TRBJ2-7	TRBV23-1
CASSDNAGDYEQYF	-	TRBJ2-7	TRBV6-1
CASSLALTAYEQYF	-	TRBJ2-7	TRBV7-9
CASSPSAETQYF	-	TRBJ2-5	TRBV18
CASIIDSKGPLHF	-	TRBJ1-6	TRBV2
CASSRDTGESGYTF	-	TRBJ1-2	TRBV9
CAWRTDRGWVYGYTF	TRBD1	TRBJ1-2	TRBV30
CASSSRSGREIEAFF	-	TRBJ1-1	TRBV7-2
CASTLPSERSNEQFF	-	TRBJ2-1	TRBV5-4
CASSFLAGVTYEQYF	TRBD2	TRBJ2-7	TRBV5-1
CASSLDNTQYF	-	TRBJ2-3	TRBV7-8
CSAFGGDYGYTF	-	TRBJ1-2	TRBV29-1
CASTPLGRLSGNTIYF	-	TRBJ1-3	TRBV28
CASSLDGRAGQPQHF	-	TRBJ1-5	TRBV5-1
CASHLNLMNTEAFF	-	TRBJ1-1	TRBV2